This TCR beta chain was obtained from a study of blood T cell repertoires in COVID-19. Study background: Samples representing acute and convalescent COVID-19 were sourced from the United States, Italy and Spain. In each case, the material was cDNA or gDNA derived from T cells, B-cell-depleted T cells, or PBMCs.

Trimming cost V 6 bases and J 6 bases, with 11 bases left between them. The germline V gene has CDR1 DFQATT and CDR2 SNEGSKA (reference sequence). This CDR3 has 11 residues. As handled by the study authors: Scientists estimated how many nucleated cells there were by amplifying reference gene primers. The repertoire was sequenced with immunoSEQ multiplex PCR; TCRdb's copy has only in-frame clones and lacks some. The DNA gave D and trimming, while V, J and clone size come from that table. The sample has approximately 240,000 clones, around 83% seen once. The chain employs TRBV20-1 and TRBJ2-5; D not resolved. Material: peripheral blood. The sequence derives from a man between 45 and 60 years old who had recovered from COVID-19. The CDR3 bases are TGCAGTGCATTAAGGAGACAGACCCAGTACTTC. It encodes CSALRRQTQYF.